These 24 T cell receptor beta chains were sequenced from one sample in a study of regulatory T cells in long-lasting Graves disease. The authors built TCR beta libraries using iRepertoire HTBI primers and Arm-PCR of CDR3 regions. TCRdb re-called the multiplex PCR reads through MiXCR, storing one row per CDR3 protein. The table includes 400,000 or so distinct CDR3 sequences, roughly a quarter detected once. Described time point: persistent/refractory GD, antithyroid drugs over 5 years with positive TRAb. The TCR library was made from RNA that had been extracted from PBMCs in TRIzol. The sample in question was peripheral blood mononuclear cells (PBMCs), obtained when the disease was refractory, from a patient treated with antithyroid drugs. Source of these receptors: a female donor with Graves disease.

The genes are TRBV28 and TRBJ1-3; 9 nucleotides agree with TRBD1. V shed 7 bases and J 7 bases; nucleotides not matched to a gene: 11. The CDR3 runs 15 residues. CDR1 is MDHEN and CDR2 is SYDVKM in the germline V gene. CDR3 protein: CASTPRDRVTNTIYF. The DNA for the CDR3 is TGTGCCAGCACCCCCCGGGACAGGGTAACGAACACCATATATTTT.

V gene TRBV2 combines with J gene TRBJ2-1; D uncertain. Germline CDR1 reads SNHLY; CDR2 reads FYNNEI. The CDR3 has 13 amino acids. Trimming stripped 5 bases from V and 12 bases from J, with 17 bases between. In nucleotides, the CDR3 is TGTGCCAGCAGTTACCCTGACCCAGAAGGGCAGTTCTTC. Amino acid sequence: CASSYPDPEGQFF.

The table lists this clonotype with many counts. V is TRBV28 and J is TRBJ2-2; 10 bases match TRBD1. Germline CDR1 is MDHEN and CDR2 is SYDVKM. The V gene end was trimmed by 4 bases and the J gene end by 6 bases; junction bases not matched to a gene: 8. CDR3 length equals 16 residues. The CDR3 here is CASSSDRGRFPGELFF. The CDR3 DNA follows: TGTGCCAGCAGTTCTGACAGGGGGCGGTTTCCCGGGGAGCTGTTTTTT. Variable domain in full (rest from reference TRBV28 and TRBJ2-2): DVKVTQSSRYLVKRTGEKVFLECVQDMDHENMFWYRQDPGLGLRLIYFSYDVKMKEKGDIPEGYSVSREKKERFSLILESASTNQTSMYLCASSSDRGRFPGELFFGEGSRLTVL.

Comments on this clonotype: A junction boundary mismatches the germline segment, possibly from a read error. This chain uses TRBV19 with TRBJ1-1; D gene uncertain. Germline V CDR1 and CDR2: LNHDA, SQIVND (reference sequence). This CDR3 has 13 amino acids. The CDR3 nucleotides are TGTGCCAGTAGTACGACGGGGAACACTGAAGCTTCCTTT. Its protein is CASSTTGNTEASF.

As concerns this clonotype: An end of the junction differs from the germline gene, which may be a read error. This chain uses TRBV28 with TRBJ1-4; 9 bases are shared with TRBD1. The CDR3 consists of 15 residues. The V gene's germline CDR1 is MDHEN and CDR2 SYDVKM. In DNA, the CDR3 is TGTGCCAGCAGTGGCACAGGGGGCAGGGATGAAAAACTGCTTTTT. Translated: CASSGTGGRDEKLLF.

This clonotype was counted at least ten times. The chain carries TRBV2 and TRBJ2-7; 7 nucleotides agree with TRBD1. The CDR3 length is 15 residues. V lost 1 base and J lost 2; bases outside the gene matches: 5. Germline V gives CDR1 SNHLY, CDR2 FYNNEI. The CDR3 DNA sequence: TGTGCCAGCAGTGAAGGGACAGGTAGGACCTACGAGCAGTACTTC. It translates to CASSEGTGRTYEQYF. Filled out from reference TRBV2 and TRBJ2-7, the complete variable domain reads EPEVTQTPSHQVTQMGQEVILRCVPISNHLYFYWYRQILGQKVEFLVSFYNNEISEKSEIFDDQFSVERPDGSNFTLKIRSTKLEDSAMYFCASSEGTGRTYEQYFGPGTRLTVT.

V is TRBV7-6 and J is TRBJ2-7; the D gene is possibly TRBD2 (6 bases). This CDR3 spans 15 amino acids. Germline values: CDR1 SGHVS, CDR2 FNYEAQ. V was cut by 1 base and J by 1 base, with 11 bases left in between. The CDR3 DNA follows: TGTGCCAGCAGCTTAGTTCGGGACTTTTCCTACGAGCAGTACTTC. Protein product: CASSLVRDFSYEQYF.

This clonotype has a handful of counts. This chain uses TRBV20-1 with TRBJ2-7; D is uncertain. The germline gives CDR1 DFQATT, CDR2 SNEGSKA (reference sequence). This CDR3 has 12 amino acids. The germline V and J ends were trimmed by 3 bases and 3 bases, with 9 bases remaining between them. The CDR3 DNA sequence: TGCAGTGCTAGCGAGGTGGGCTACGAGCAGTACTTC. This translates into CSASEVGYEQYF.

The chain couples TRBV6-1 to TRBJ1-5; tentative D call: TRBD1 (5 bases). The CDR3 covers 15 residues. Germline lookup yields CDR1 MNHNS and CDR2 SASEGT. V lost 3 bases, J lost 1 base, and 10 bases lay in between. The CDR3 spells CASSEGPGSNQPQHF. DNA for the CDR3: TGTGCCAGCAGTGAGGGGCCAGGGAGCAATCAGCCCCAGCATTTT.

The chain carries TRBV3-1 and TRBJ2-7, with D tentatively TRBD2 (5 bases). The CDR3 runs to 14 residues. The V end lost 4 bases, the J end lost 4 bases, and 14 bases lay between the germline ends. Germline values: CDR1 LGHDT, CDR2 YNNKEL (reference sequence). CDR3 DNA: TGTGCCAGCAGCCGACGGGATTTCATTTACGAGCAGTACTTC. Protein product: CASSRRDFIYEQYF.

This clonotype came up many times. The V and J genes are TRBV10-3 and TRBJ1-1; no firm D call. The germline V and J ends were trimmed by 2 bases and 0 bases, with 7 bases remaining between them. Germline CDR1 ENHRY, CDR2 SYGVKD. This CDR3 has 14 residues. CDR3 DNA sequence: TGTGCCATCAGTGAGAGGGTCATGAACACTGAAGCTTTCTTT. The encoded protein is CAISERVMNTEAFF.

This CDR3 is CASSLGGQGEKLFF. The DNA of the CDR3 is TGCGCCAGCAGCTTGGGGGGGCAGGGTGAAAAACTGTTTTTT. V is TRBV5-1 and J is TRBJ1-4; possible D gene TRBD1, 6 bases. The V and J ends lost 0 bases and 7 bases respectively, with 10 bases between them. The CDR3 has 14 residues. CDR1 is SGHRS and CDR2 is YFSETQ in the germline V gene.

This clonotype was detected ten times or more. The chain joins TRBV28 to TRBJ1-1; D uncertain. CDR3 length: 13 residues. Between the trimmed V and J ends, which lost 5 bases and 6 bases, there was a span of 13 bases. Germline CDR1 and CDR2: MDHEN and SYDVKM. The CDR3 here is CASSADLLSEAFF. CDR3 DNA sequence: TGTGCCAGCAGTGCGGACTTATTATCTGAAGCTTTCTTT.

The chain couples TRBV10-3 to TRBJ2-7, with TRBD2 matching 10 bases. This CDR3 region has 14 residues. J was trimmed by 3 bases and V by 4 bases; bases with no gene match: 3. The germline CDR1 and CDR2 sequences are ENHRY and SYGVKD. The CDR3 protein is CAISGASGSYEQYF. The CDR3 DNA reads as TGTGCCATCAGTGGTGCTAGCGGGAGCTACGAGCAGTACTTC.

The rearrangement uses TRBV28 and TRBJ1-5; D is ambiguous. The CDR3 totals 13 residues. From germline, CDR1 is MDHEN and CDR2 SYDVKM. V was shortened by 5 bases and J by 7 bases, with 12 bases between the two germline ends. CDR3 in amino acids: CASSRASRQPQHF. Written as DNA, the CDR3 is TGTGCCAGCAGTAGGGCGTCAAGGCAGCCCCAGCATTTT.

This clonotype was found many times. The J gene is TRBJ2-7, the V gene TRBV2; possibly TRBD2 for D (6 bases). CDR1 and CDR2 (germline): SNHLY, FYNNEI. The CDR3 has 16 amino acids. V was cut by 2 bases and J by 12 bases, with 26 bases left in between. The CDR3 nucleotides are TGTGCCAGCAGTGAAAACCGGGGGACTGCCTTTATCCTTCGGTACTTC. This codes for CASSENRGTAFILRYF.

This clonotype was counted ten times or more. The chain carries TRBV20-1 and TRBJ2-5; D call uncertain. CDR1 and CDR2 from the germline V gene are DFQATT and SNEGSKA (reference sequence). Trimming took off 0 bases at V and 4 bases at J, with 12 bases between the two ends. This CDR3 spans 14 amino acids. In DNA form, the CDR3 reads TGCAGTGCTAGAGATTTTGTAGTGGGAGAGACCCAGTACTTC. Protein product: CSARDFVVGETQYF.

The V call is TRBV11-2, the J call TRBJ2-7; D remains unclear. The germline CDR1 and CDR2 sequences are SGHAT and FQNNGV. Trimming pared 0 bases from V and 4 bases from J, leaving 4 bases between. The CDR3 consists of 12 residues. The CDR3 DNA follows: TGTGCCAGCAGCTTAGACTTATACGAGCAGTACTTC. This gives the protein CASSLDLYEQYF.

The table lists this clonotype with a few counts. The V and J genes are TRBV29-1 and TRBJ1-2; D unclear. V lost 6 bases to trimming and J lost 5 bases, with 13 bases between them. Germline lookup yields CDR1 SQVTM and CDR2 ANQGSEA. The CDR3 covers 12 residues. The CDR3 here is CSVPTWPYGYTF. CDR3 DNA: TGCAGCGTCCCGACATGGCCTTATGGCTACACCTTC.

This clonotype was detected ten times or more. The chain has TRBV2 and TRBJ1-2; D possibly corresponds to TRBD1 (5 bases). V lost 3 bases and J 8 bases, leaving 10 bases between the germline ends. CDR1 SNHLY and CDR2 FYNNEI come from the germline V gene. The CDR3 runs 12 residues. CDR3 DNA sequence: TGTGCCAGCAGTGACCAGGGCCGGGGCTACACCTTC. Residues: CASSDQGRGYTF.

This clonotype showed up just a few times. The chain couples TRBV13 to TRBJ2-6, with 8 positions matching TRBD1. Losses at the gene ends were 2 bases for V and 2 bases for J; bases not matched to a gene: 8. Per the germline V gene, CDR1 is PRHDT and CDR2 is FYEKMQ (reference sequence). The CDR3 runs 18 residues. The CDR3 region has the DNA TGTGCCAGCAGCTTATCCGACAGGGGTTTTACTGGGGCCAACGTCCTGACTTTC. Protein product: CASSLSDRGFTGANVLTF.

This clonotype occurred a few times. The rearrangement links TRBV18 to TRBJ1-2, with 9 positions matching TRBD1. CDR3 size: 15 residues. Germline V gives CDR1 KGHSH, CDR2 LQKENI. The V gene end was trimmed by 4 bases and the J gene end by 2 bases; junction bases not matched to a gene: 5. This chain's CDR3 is CASSLKGQGNYGYTF. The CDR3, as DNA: TGTGCCAGCTCACTCAAGGGACAGGGCAACTATGGCTACACCTTC.

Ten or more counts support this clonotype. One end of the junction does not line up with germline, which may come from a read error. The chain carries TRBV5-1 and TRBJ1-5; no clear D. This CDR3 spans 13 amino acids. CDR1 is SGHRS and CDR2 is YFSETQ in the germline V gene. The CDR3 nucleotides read TGTGCCAGCTCACTCGACGGAAATCAGCCCCAGCATTTT. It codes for CASSLDGNQPQHF. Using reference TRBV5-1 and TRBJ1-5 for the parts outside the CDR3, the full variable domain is KAGVTQTPRYLIKTRGQQVTLSCSPISGHRSVSWYQQTPGQGLQFLFEYFSETQRNKGNFPGRFSGRQFSNSRSEMNVSTLELGDSALYLCASSLDGNQPQHFGDGTRLSIL.

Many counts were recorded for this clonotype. CDR3 sequence reads: CASEGIGWMNQPQHF. The CDR3 region has the DNA TGTGCCAGTGAAGGGATCGGATGGATGAATCAGCCCCAGCATTTT. The chain combines TRBV28 with TRBJ1-5; no clear D. CDR1 and CDR2 from the germline V gene are MDHEN and SYDVKM. Deletions cut 9 bases from V and 4 bases from J, with 19 bases between. CDR3 length: 15 amino acids.